Below, 12 T cell receptor beta chains from the same sample are listed, as sequenced in a study of blood T cell repertoires in COVID-19. Data came from immunoSEQ multiplex PCR; TCRdb stores just in-frame clones and leaves some out. The sample holds 30,000 to 45,000 clones; over 80% are singletons and the top ten take approximately 14%. Sequencing was carried out using peripheral blood. The origin of the receptors is a human donor in a cohort sampled during active COVID-19.

The chain uses TRBV4-2 and TRBJ2-5; 14 bases are a match to TRBD2. The CDR3 is made up of 17 amino acids. J gave up 1 base and V 1 base, and 2 bases lay outside the gene matches. Germline V gene sequence: CDR1 LGHNA, CDR2 YNFKEQ. CDR3: CASSQGLAGGSQETQYF. The CDR3 DNA reads as TGTGCCAGCAGCCAAGGACTAGCGGGGGGGAGCCAAGAGACCCAGTACTTC.

The chain recombines TRBV5-4 with TRBJ2-7; TRBD2 agrees at 15 bases. V trimming: 4 bases; J trimming: 5 bases; junction bases outside the gene matches: 4. The CDR3 is made up of 15 amino acids. Germline-derived CDR1 and CDR2 are SGHNT and YYREEE (reference sequence). Written as DNA, the CDR3 is TGTGCCAGCAGCGGGACTAGCGGGGGGTTCCACGAGCAGTACTTC. This translates into CASSGTSGGFHEQYF.

By sample share, this clone is hyperexpanded. The chain employs TRBV23-1 and TRBJ1-6, with D perhaps TRBD1 (5 bases). TRBV23-1 falls under the ORF class, with uncertain function. This CDR3 region has 17 residues. Trimming removed 7 bases at V and 10 bases at J, with 26 bases between. The CDR3, as DNA: TGCGCCAGCATCGCTTCACGGAGAGAAGGGGCGAGATCACCCCTCCACTTT. Protein sequence: CASIASRREGARSPLHF.

The chain recombines TRBV30 with TRBJ1-2; 7 bases agree with TRBD1. Germline V gene data show CDR1 as GTSNPN and CDR2 as SVGIG (reference sequence). This CDR3 is 14 amino acids long. The ends lost 4 bases at V and 5 bases at J; junction bases unmatched: 10. The CDR3 bases are TGTGCCTGGATGAAGCACAGGGACAGATATGGCTACACCTTC. It codes for CAWMKHRDRYGYTF.

The chain recombines TRBV7-2 with TRBJ1-2, with D unclear. Trimming pared 5 bases from V and 4 bases from J, leaving 14 bases between. In germline, CDR1 is SGHTA, CDR2 FQGNSA. This CDR3 is 14 amino acids long. CDR3 amino acids: CASSPTARVYGYTF. The CDR3 bases are TGTGCCAGCAGCCCAACCGCCCGGGTCTATGGCTACACCTTC.

The rearrangement uses TRBV19 and TRBJ2-3; a weak D match, TRBD2 (6 bases). The CDR3 totals 14 residues. The V gene lost 4 bases and the J gene lost 2 bases, with 10 bases spanning the gap. The germline V gene encodes CDR1 LNHDA and CDR2 SQIVND (reference sequence). The CDR3 sequence: CASSTGEFTDTQYF. The CDR3 DNA reads as TGTGCCAGTAGTACGGGGGAATTCACAGATACGCAGTATTTT.

J is TRBJ2-5 and V is TRBV2; 8 bases align to TRBD2. The CDR3 has 14 amino acids. Germline CDR1 SNHLY, CDR2 FYNNEI. V was clipped by 7 bases and J by 2 bases; unmatched bases: 6. The CDR3 DNA reads TGTGCCAGCAATCGGGGGGGGCCTCAAGAGACCCAGTACTTC. This codes for CASNRGGPQETQYF.

The chain links TRBV4-2 to TRBJ1-5, with 11 bases lining up with TRBD1. The ends lost 1 base at V and 2 bases at J; junction bases unmatched: 1. The CDR3 extends over 16 amino acids. Germline V gene sequence: CDR1 LGHNA, CDR2 YNFKEQ. Written as DNA, the CDR3 is TGTGCCAGCAGCCAAGGGGGACAGGGGGGCAATCAGCCCCAGCATTTT. It codes for CASSQGGQGGNQPQHF.

The chain carries TRBV6-5 and TRBJ1-1; D possibly corresponds to TRBD1 (5 bases). CDR1 and CDR2 from the germline V gene are MNHEY and SVGAGI. Trimming removed 6 bases at V and 4 bases at J, with 9 bases between. The CDR3 loop spans 12 amino acids. The CDR3 sequence: CASRGPSTEAFF. The CDR3, as DNA: TGTGCCAGCAGGGGGCCAAGCACTGAAGCTTTCTTT.

V and J are TRBV13 and TRBJ1-4; D remains ambiguous. Between the trimmed V and J ends, which lost 0 bases and 7 bases, there was a span of 6 bases. The CDR3 spans 13 residues. The germline V gene encodes CDR1 PRHDT and CDR2 FYEKMQ (reference sequence). The CDR3 is CASSLGQAEKLFF. CDR3 nucleotides: TGTGCCAGCAGCTTAGGGCAAGCTGAAAAACTGTTTTTT. The full variable domain, in which reference TRBV13 and TRBJ1-4 provide the parts outside the CDR3, is AAGVIQSPRHLIKEKRETATLKCYPIPRHDTVYWYQQGPGQDPQFLISFYEKMQSDKGSIPDRFSAQQFSDYHSELNMSSLELGDSALYFCASSLGQAEKLFFGSGTQLSVL.

The V gene is TRBV24-1, the J gene TRBJ2-5; 10 bases are a match to TRBD1. The CDR3 has 15 amino acids. Looked up from germline, CDR1 is KGHDR and CDR2 is SFDVKD. V gave up 4 bases and J gave up 5 bases; unmatched junction bases: 6. The CDR3 loop is CATSEPTGGIETQYF. The CDR3 DNA reads TGTGCCACCAGTGAGCCGACAGGGGGCATCGAGACCCAGTACTTC.

This clone was observed a handful of times. V usage is TRBV7-2 and J usage is TRBJ1-5, with 8 positions matching TRBD1. This CDR3 comprises 14 residues. The ends lost 1 base at V and 11 bases at J; junction bases unmatched: 7. The germline V gene has CDR1 SGHTA and CDR2 FQGNSA. Here the CDR3 reads CASSLGTGRMAQHF. Written as DNA, the CDR3 is TGTGCCAGCAGCTTAGGGACAGGGAGGATGGCCCAGCATTTT.